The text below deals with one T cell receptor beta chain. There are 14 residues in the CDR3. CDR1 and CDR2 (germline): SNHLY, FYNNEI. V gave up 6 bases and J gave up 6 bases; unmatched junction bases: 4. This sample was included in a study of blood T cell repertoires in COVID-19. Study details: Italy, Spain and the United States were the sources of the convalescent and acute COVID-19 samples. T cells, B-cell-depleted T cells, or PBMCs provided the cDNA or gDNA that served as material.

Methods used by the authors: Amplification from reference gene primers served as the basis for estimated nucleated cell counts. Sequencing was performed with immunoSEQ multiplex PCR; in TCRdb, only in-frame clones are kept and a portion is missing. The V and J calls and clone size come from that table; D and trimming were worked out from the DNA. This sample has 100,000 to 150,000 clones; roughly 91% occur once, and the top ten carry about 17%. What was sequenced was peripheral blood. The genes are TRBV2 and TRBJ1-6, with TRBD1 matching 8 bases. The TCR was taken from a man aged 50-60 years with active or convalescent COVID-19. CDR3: CASRQGGVNSPLHF. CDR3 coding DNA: TGTGCCAGCAGACAGGGGGGGGTTAATTCACCCCTCCACTTT.